Listed below are T cell receptor beta chains from one sample, sequenced in a study of blood T cell repertoires in COVID-19. Libraries were prepared by immunoSEQ multiplex PCR; TCRdb keeps only in-frame clonotypes and omits some of them. The profile shows 130,000 to 150,000 clones, 80% to 90% of them singletons. Sequenced input: peripheral blood. Receptors were obtained from a woman in her sixties or seventies with COVID-19, enrolled during active disease. Each CDR3 is given with its conserved first and last residue. The order of the fields is V gene, J gene, D gene, CDR3 protein. A D gene is named only where the DNA matches it firmly.

>TRBV5-1|TRBJ1-2|.
CASSLGAETGYTF
>TRBV6-2/TRBV6-3|TRBJ1-5|.
CASSPGGQPQHF
>TRBV7-9|TRBJ1-1|TRBD1
CASSRSTGGNTEAFF
>TRBV12-3/TRBV12-4|TRBJ2-7|TRBD1
CASSRDRDYEQYF
>TRBV7-3|TRBJ1-2|.
CASSRREGNFGYTF
>TRBV12-3/TRBV12-4|TRBJ1-2|TRBD1
CASRGQGNYGYTF
>TRBV19|TRBJ1-3|.
CASSIEGNTIYF
>TRBV12-3/TRBV12-4|TRBJ1-1|.
CASSFAGMAAFF
>TRBV21-1|TRBJ1-4|.
CASGHPGKSWEKLFF
>TRBV5-4|TRBJ2-6|.
CASSLDISGANVLTF
>TRBV4-1|TRBJ2-5|TRBD2
CASSQVQRGGEETQYF
>TRBV5-1|TRBJ2-3|TRBD2
CASSRTSGGGTDTQYF
>TRBV12-3/TRBV12-4|TRBJ2-7|.
CASSPLGFAEQYF
>TRBV12-3/TRBV12-4|TRBJ2-7|.
CASSLDRTEYF
>TRBV2|TRBJ2-1|TRBD2
CASQKRTGTSGYNEQFF
>TRBV10-1|TRBJ2-7|.
CAISAGSYEQYF
>TRBV2|TRBJ1-4|.
CASKRSIEEEKLFF
>TRBV6-1|TRBJ2-3|TRBD1
CASSAQPGQGGESLYF
>TRBV11-2|TRBJ2-5|TRBD1
CASSWDSSGETQYF
>TRBV7-6|TRBJ1-2|.
CASSWPGHSPLCDYGYTF
>TRBV7-7|TRBJ1-4|TRBD1
CASSPTGAHEKLFF
>TRBV6-4|TRBJ2-1|TRBD1
CASSASGGGEQFF
>TRBV5-1|TRBJ1-6|.
CASSSSITADSYNSPLHF
>TRBV7-9|TRBJ1-5|TRBD1
CASSFSGGGQPQHF
>TRBV5-1|TRBJ1-2|TRBD1
CASSSQGSRYGYTF
>TRBV3-1/TRBV3-2|TRBJ1-4|.
CASSQAFATNEKLFF
>TRBV15|TRBJ2-2|TRBD2
CATSPVAGNAGELFF
>TRBV5-8|TRBJ1-6|.
CASSLEDWTEDYNSPLHF
>TRBV11-2|TRBJ2-1|.
CASRLTDSYNEQFF
>TRBV7-3|TRBJ2-7|.
CASSARGSYEQYF
>TRBV23-1|TRBJ1-2|TRBD1
CASSQSRKDRPNYGYTF
>TRBV27|TRBJ1-1|.
CASGNLGGGVNTEAFF
>TRBV7-9|TRBJ2-1|TRBD2
CASSPRTSGAAYNEQFF
>TRBV24-1|TRBJ2-1|TRBD2
CATSDGTSGSYNEQFF
>TRBV6-4|TRBJ1-1|.
CASSTGKDTEAFF
>TRBV7-3|TRBJ2-1|.
CASSLRGGTSSYNEQFF
>TRBV13|TRBJ2-7|.
CASSPLGPYEQYF
>TRBV7-2|TRBJ1-2|.
CASGPPAGINYGYTF
>TRBV9|TRBJ1-6|.
CASSSQSSGLHF
>TRBV2|TRBJ1-2|TRBD1
CASSGQKIYGYTF
>TRBV11-1|TRBJ1-4|TRBD1
CASSRGGGEKLFF
>TRBV5-1|TRBJ2-2|TRBD2
CASSLAGGNTGELFF
>TRBV4-1|TRBJ1-2|.
CASSRNSYGYTF
>TRBV7-2|TRBJ2-7|TRBD2
CASSSRTSLGGEQYF
>TRBV5-4|TRBJ2-7|.
CASSPRGGLSYEQYF
>TRBV15|TRBJ2-5|TRBD2
CATSMGLAGTKETQYF
>TRBV19|TRBJ1-1|.
CASSIQQWTEAFF
>TRBV5-4|TRBJ2-1|TRBD1
CASSLGTGYEQFF
>TRBV12-5|TRBJ1-5|TRBD1
CASGLNRGKSNQPQHF
>TRBV7-8|TRBJ2-7|TRBD2
CASSTGGAGDPYEQYF